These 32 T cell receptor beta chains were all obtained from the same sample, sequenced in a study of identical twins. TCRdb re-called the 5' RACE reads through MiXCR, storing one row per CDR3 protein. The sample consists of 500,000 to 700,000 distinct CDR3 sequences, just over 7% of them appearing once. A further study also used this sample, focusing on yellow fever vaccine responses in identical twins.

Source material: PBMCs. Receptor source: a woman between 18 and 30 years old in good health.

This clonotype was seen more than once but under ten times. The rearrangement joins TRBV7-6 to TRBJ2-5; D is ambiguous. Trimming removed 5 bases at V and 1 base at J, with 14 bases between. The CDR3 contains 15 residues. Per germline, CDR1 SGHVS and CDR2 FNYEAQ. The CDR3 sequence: CASSQKPNLQETQYF. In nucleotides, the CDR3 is TGTGCCAGCAGCCAAAAGCCGAACCTCCAAGAGACCCAGTACTTC. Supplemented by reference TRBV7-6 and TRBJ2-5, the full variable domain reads GAGVSQSPRYKVTKRGQDVALRCDPISGHVSLYWYRQALGQGPEFLTYFNYEAQQDKSGLPNDRFSAERPEGSISTLTIQRTEQRDSAMYRCASSQKPNLQETQYFGPGTRLLVL.

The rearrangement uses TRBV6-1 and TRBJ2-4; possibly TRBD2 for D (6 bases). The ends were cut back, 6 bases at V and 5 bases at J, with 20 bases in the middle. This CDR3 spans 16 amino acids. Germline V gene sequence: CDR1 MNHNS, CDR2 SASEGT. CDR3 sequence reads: CASSPLAFMGENIQYF. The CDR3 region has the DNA TGTGCCAGCAGCCCTCTAGCGTTCATGGGGGAAAACATTCAGTACTTC.

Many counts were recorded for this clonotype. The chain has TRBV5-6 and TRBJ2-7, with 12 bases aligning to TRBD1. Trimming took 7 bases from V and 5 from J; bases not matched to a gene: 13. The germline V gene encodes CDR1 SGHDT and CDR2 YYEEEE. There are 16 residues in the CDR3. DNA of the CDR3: TGTGCCAGCTACGGGACAGGGGGCCTCTTCGTCAACGAGCAGTACTTC. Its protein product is CASYGTGGLFVNEQYF.

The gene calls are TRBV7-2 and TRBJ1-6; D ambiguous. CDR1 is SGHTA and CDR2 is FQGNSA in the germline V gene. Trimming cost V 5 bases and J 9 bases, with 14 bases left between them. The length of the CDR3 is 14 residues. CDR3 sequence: CASSPSGEVSPLHF. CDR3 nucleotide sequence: TGTGCCAGCAGCCCCAGCGGGGAGGTTTCACCCCTCCACTTT.

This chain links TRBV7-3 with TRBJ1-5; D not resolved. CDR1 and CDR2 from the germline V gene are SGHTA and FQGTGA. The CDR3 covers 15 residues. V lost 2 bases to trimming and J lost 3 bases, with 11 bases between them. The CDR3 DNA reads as TGTGCCAGCAGCTTAGATCCTACGAACAATCAGCCCCAGCATTTT. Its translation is CASSLDPTNNQPQHF.

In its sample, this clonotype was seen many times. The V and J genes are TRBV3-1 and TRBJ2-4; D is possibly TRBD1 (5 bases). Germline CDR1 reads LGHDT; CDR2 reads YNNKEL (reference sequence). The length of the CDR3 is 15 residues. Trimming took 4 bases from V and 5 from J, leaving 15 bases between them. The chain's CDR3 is CASSPGMAGQNIQYF. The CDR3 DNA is TGTGCCAGCAGCCCAGGGATGGCTGGGCAAAACATTCAGTACTTC.

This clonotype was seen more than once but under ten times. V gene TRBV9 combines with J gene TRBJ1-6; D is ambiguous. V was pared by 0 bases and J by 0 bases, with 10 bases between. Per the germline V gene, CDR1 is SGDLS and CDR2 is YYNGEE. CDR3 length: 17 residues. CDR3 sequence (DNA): TGTGCCAGCAGCGTAGCGGGTCAGAGCTCCTATAATTCACCCCTCCACTTT. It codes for CASSVAGQSSYNSPLHF. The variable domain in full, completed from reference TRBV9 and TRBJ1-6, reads DSGVTQTPKHLITATGQRVTLRCSPRSGDLSVYWYQQSLDQGLQFLIQYYNGEERAKGNILERFSAQQFPDLHSELNLSSLELGDSALYFCASSVAGQSSYNSPLHFGNGTRLTVT.

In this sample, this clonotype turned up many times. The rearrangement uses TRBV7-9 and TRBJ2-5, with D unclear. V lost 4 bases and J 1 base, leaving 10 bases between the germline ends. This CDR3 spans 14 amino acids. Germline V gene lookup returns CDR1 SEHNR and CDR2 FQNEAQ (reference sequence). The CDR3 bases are TGTGCCAGCAGCTCAAAAAGTGGCCAAGAGACCCAGTACTTC. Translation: CASSSKSGQETQYF.

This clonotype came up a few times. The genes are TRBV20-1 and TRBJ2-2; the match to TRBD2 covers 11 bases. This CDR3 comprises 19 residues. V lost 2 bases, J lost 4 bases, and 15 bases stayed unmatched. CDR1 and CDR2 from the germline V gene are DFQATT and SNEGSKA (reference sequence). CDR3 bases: TGCAGTGCTAGAAGCCCGCCCGGGACTAGCGGTATATCCACCGGGGAGCTGTTTTTT. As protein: CSARSPPGTSGISTGELFF.

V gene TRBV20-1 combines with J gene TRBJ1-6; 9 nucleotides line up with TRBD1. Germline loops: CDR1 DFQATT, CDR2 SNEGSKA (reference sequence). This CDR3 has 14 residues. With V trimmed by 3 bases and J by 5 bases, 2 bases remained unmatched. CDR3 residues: CSARTGGNNSPLHF. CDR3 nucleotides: TGCAGTGCTAGGACAGGGGGAAATAATTCACCCCTCCACTTT.

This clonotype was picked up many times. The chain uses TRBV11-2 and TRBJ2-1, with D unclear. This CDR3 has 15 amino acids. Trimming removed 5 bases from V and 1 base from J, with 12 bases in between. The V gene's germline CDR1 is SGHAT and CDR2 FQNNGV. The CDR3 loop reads CASSPLMGSYNEQFF. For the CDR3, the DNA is TGTGCCAGCAGCCCCCTTATGGGATCCTACAATGAGCAGTTCTTC. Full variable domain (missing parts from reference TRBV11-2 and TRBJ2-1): EAGVAQSPRYKIIEKRQSVAFWCNPISGHATLYWYQQILGQGPKLLIQFQNNGVVDDSQLPKDRFSAERLKGVDSTLKIQPAKLEDSAVYLCASSPLMGSYNEQFFGPGTRLTVL.

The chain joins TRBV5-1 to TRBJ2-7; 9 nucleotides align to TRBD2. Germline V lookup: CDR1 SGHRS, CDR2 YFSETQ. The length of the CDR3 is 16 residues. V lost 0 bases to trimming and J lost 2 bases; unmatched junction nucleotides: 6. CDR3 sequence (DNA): TGCGCCAGCAGCTTGGATAGCGGGGGAACTCCCTACGAGCAGTACTTC. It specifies CASSLDSGGTPYEQYF.

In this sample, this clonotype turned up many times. The CDR3 region is CASSQSRGWEKLFF. Written as DNA, the CDR3 is TGCGCCAGCAGCCAGAGCAGGGGGTGGGAAAAACTGTTTTTT. The chain is built from TRBV4-1 and TRBJ1-4; TRBD1 matches at 7 bases. The CDR3 loop spans 14 amino acids. Per the germline V gene, CDR1 is MGHRA and CDR2 is YSYEKL. Germline trimming cut 3 bases from V and 8 bases from J; bases unmatched to any gene: 6.

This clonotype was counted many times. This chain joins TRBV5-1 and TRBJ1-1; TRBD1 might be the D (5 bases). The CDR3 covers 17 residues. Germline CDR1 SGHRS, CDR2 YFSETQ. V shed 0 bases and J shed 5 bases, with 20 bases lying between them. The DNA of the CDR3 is TGCGCCAGCAGCTTGGGGTTCGACAGCACGTCGAGGACTGAAGCTTTCTTT. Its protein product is CASSLGFDSTSRTEAFF.

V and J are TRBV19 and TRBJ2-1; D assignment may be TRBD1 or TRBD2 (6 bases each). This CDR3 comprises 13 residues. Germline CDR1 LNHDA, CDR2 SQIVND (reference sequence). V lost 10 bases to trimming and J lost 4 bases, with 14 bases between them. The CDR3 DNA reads TGTGCCACCACAGGGACTGGGTACAATGAGCAGTTCTTC. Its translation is CATTGTGYNEQFF.

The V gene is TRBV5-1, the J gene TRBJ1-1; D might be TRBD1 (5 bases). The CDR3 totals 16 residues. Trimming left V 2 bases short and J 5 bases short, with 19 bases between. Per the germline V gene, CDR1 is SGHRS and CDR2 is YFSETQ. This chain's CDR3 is CASSFTGGAPGTEAFF. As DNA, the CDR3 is TGCGCCAGCAGCTTTACGGGAGGGGCGCCTGGAACTGAAGCTTTCTTT.

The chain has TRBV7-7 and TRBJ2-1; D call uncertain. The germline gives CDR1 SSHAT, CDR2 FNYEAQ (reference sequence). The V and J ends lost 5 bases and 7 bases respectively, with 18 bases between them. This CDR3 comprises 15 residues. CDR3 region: CASSRRIDGVNEQFF. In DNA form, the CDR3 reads TGTGCCAGCAGCCGAAGAATCGACGGAGTTAATGAGCAGTTCTTC.

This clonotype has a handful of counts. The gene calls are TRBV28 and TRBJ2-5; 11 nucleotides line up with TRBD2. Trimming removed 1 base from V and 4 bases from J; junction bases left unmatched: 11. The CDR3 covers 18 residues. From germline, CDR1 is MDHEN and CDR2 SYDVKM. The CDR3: CASSLFLATGTSGETQYF. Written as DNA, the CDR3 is TGTGCCAGCAGTTTATTCCTGGCCACCGGGACTAGCGGAGAGACCCAGTACTTC.

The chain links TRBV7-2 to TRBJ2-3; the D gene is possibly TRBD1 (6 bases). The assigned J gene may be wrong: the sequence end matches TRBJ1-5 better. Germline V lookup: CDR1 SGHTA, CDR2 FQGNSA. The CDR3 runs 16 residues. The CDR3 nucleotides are TGTGCCAGCAGCTTAGGTGGGGTCAGGGGCACAGATACGCAGCATTTT. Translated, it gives CASSLGGVRGTDTQHF.

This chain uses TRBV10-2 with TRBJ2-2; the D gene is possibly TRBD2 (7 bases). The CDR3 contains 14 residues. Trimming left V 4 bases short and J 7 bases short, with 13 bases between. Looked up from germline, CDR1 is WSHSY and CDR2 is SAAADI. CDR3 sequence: CASSARGANGELFF. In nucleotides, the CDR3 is TGCGCCAGCAGTGCACGGGGGGCTAACGGGGAGCTGTTTTTT.

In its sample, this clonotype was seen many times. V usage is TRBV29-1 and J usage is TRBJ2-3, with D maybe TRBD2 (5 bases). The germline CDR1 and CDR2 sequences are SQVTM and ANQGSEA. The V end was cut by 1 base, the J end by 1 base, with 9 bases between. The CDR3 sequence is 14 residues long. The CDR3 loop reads CSVEGWERTDTQYF. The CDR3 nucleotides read TGCAGCGTTGAAGGATGGGAGCGCACAGATACGCAGTATTTT.

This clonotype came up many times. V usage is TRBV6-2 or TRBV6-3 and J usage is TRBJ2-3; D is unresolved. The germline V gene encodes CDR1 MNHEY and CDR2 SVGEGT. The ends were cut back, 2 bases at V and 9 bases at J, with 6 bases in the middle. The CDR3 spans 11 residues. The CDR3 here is CASSYGNTQYF. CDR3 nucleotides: TGTGCCAGCAGTTACGGTAACACGCAGTATTTT.

CDR3: CASSPTTAEAFF. The DNA of the CDR3 is TGTGCCAGCAGCCCCACGACAGCAGAAGCTTTCTTT. The chain links TRBV11-2 to TRBJ1-1; maybe TRBD1 (5 bases). Germline V gives CDR1 SGHAT, CDR2 FQNNGV. Trimming took off 5 bases at V and 8 bases at J, with 12 bases between the two ends. CDR3 length: 12 residues.

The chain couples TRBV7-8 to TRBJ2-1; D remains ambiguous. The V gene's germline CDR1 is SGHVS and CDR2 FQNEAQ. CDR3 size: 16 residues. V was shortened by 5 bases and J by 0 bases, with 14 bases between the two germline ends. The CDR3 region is CASSVTVRSSYNEQFF. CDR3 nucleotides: TGTGCCAGCAGCGTAACAGTGAGAAGCTCCTACAATGAGCAGTTCTTC.

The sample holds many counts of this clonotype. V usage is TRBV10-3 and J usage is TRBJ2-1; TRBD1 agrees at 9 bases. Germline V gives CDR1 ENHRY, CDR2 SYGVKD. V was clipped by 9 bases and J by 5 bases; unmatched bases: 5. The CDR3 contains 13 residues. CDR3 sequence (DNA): TGTGCCATAATGACAGGGGGAGACAATGAGCAGTTCTTC. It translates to CAIMTGGDNEQFF.

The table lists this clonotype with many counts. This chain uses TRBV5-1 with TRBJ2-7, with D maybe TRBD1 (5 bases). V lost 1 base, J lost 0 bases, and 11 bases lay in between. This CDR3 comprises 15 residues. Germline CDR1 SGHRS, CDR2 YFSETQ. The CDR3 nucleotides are TGCGCCAGCAGCTTGCAGGGTCCGGTCTCCTACGAGCAGTACTTC. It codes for CASSLQGPVSYEQYF.

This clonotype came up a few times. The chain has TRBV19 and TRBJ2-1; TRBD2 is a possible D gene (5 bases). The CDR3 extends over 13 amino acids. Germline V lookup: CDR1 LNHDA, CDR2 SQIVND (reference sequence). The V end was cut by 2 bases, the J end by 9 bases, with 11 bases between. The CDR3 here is CASSIIGEPEQFF. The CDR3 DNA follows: TGTGCCAGTAGTATAATCGGGGAGCCTGAGCAGTTCTTC.

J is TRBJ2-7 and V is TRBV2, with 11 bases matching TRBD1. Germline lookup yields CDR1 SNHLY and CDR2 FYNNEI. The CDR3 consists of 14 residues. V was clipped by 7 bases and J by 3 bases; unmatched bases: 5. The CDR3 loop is CASMGGTGGYEQYF. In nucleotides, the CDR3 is TGTGCCAGCATGGGGGGGACAGGGGGCTACGAGCAGTACTTC.

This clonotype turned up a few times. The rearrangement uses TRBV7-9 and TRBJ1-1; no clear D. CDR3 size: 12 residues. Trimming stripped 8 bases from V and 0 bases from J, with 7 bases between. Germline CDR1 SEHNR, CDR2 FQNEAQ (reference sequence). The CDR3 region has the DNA TGTGCCAGCGGCGGGGTGAACACTGAAGCTTTCTTT. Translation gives CASGGVNTEAFF.

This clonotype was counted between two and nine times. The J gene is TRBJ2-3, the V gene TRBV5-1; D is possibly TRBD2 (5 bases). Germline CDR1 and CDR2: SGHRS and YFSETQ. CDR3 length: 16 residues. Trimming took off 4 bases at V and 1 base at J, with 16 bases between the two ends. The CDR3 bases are TGCGCCAGCAGCCTGGGAGTAGACGCCCGCACAGATACGCAGTATTTT. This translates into CASSLGVDARTDTQYF.

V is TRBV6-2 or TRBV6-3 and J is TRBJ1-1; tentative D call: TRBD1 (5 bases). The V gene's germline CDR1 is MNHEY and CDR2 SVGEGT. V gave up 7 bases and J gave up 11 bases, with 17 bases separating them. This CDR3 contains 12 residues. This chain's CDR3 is CASTKPQGNAFF. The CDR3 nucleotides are TGTGCCAGCACCAAACCCCAGGGTAACGCTTTCTTT.

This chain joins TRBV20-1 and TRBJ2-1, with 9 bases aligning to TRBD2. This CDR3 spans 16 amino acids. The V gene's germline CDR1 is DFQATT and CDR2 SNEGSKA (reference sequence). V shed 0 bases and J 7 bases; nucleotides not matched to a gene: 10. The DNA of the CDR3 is TGCAGTGCTAGAGATCTAGGCGGGAGGGCCGAAAATGAGCAGTTCTTC. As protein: CSARDLGGRAENEQFF.